Described below is a single T cell receptor (beta chain) sequence and its context. Its matching antigen is unknown. Germline V gene lookup returns CDR1 SGHTS and CDR2 YDEGEE. V gave up 4 bases and J gave up 1 base, with 14 bases separating them. The CDR3 covers 15 residues. This sample is drawn from a study of T cell responses to AZD1222 COVID-19 vaccine. Study findings and constraints: It was only after the peak T cell response that any repertoires were sampled.

Clones were sequenced by immunoSEQ multiplex PCR, and TCRdb holds only the in-frame ones, with some missing. The sample consists of under 300,000 clones, approximately 93% of them appearing once. The chain carries TRBV5-8 and TRBJ1-1; D unresolved. The clonotype comes from an adult in good health. The sample in question was peripheral blood, obtained on day 0 of AZD1222 vaccination. In nucleotides, the CDR3 is TGTGCCAGCAGCCTCGCTGGGGTTCGGAACACTGAAGCTTTCTTT. Protein: CASSLAGVRNTEAFF.